What follows describes a single T cell receptor beta chain. The antigen is undetermined. In the same sample, other DNA sequences code for this CDR3. The data are from a study of cytomegalovirus exposure and HLA in healthy donors. Study as a whole: The 120 or so validation repertoires and the 666 first-cohort repertoires shared a platform, a later analysis reported. Study observations and caveats: In vitro, three CMV-associated chains proved specific for CMV antigens. With high specificity and sensitivity, the classifier reportedly diagnosed cytomegalovirus status.

Assay used: immunoSEQ multiplex PCR; TCRdb lists only in-frame clones, some missing. This table holds fewer than 200,000 clones, about 80% found once. The CDR3 length is 14 residues. V lost 0 bases to trimming and J lost 4 bases, with 10 bases between them. CDR1 is SGHRS, CDR2 YFSETQ, per germline. Sequenced sample: PBMCs. The chain is built from TRBV5-1 and TRBJ1-1; weak D call: TRBD1 (5 bases). The sequence derives from a woman aged 18-29 years in good health and CMV-seropositive. The CDR3 coding sequence is TGCGCCAGCAGCTTGGCTCAGGGCGGCACTGAAGCTTTCTTT. Amino acid sequence: CASSLAQGGTEAFF.